Listed below are T cell receptor beta chains from one sample, sequenced in a study of cytomegalovirus exposure and HLA in healthy donors. Measured with immunoSEQ multiplex PCR; TCRdb has only the in-frame clones, and not every one. In the table there are under 200,000 clones, 91% of which are singletons. Sequencing was done on a sample of PBMCs. The receptors were gathered from a woman younger than 30 in good health and CMV-seropositive. Each CDR3 is given with its conserved first and last residue.

v_call: TRBV19; cdr3_aa: CASSKGSPGAYEQYF
v_call: TRBV28; cdr3_aa: CASSPRVVATNEKLFF
v_call: TRBV7-2; cdr3_aa: CASPTAGTDTQYF
v_call: TRBV5-1; cdr3_aa: CASSFTSTPGEKLFF
v_call: TRBV6-1; cdr3_aa: CASGEGASGYTF
v_call: TRBV19; cdr3_aa: CASKEGGTSYEQYF
v_call: TRBV5-8; cdr3_aa: CASSLEGTVAFF
v_call: TRBV28; cdr3_aa: CASSDIHLTINQPQHF
v_call: TRBV14; cdr3_aa: CASSQSPGGRRNTGELFF
v_call: TRBV14; cdr3_aa: CASSQVGGLNEQYF
v_call: TRBV2; cdr3_aa: CASSDGSGANVLTF
v_call: TRBV27; cdr3_aa: CASSLFVGAVEQYF
v_call: TRBV11-2; cdr3_aa: CASSFKQGEADTQYF
v_call: TRBV4-1; cdr3_aa: CASSLPSTGLGISTGELFF
v_call: TRBV7-9; cdr3_aa: CASSSERVSYEQYF
v_call: TRBV5-6; cdr3_aa: CASSIRTSGSYNEQFF
v_call: TRBV4-3; cdr3_aa: CASSQGTSGYEQYF
v_call: TRBV5-1; cdr3_aa: CASSLRQGSLEQYF
v_call: TRBV5-6; cdr3_aa: CASSEAGGHETQYF
v_call: TRBV6-4; cdr3_aa: CASSPDSGGANEQFF
v_call: TRBV4-1; cdr3_aa: CASSQEGARGNTIYF
v_call: TRBV5-1; cdr3_aa: CASSLGPQGGDYGYTF
v_call: TRBV28; cdr3_aa: CASKKGVTNEKLFF
v_call: TRBV6-1; cdr3_aa: CASSEFEGGTQYF
v_call: TRBV18; cdr3_aa: CASSPGGFGEKLFF
v_call: TRBV4-1; cdr3_aa: CASSLAGAYEQYF
v_call: TRBV5-6; cdr3_aa: CASSPLGPNEQFF
v_call: TRBV9; cdr3_aa: CASSVDLSGYEQYF
v_call: TRBV2; cdr3_aa: CASSEALLAGDQETQYF
v_call: TRBV2; cdr3_aa: CASRVQGRGGREKLFF
v_call: TRBV2; cdr3_aa: CASSGREHLWNEQFF
v_call: TRBV27; cdr3_aa: CASSLFYTGGGYTF
v_call: TRBV7-3; cdr3_aa: CASSLDWGPYNEQFF
v_call: TRBV6-5; cdr3_aa: CASSYSGASPDTQYF
v_call: TRBV29-1; cdr3_aa: CSVGVTGFNTEAFF
v_call: TRBV5-6; cdr3_aa: CASSPKGGTDTQYF
v_call: TRBV6-1; cdr3_aa: CASSEARGQGGEKLFF
v_call: TRBV9; cdr3_aa: CASSVVAGGPGELFF
v_call: TRBV18; cdr3_aa: CASSPLGSTYNEQFF
v_call: TRBV10-1; cdr3_aa: CASSENTGTGYRAFF
v_call: TRBV7-2; cdr3_aa: CASSLTTTISGANVLTF
v_call: TRBV19; cdr3_aa: CASSIAGTGRDYEQYF